The TCR beta chain under discussion was sequenced for a study of blood T cell repertoires in COVID-19. Those enrolled, adults aged roughly 18 to 90 years, came from about two dozen US areas. Participant-reported clinical history was the basis for cohort assignment. This clone was found once. Profiling relied on immunoSEQ multiplex PCR, and the TCRdb table lists in-frame clones only, not all of them. The table includes around 310,000 clones, roughly nine tenths detected once. Trimming removed 3 bases at V and 3 bases at J, with 8 bases between. The CDR3 has 13 residues. Germline CDR1 LNHDA, CDR2 SQIVND (reference sequence).

Material for sequencing was PBMCs or T cells enriched from blood (not recorded which). This chain links TRBV19 with TRBJ1-2; the D gene is possibly TRBD1 (5 bases). The receptor was derived from a woman younger than 45 who had recovered from COVID-19. CDR3 residues: CASSIARDYGYTF. CDR3 in DNA: TGTGCCAGTAGTATTGCCAGGGACTATGGCTACACCTTC.